Listed below are T cell receptor beta chains from one sample, sequenced in a study of cytomegalovirus exposure and HLA in healthy donors. The repertoire was sequenced with immunoSEQ multiplex PCR; TCRdb's copy has only in-frame clones and lacks some. The sample has 99,000 or so clones; roughly 75% are singletons. Sequences were obtained from PBMCs. All receptors come from a woman between 40 and 55 years old in good health and CMV-seronegative. CDR3s include the opening cysteine and the closing phenylalanine or tryptophan. The D gene is left open where the match is weak. Clone size is stated in some rows and not others, as once, few, many or a class when expanded.

d_gene: TRBD2
abundance: .
j_gene: TRBJ2-2
v_gene: TRBV28
CDR3aa: CASSRRMGLLANTGELFF
CDR3nt: TGTGCCAGCAGTAGACGCATGGGACTACTTGCAAACACCGGGGAGCTGTTTTTT

d_gene: .
abundance: .
j_gene: TRBJ1-4
v_gene: TRBV20-1
CDR3aa: CSARSGEKLFF
CDR3nt: TGCAGTGCTCGATCCGGTGAAAAACTGTTTTTT

d_gene: .
abundance: .
j_gene: TRBJ2-3
v_gene: TRBV28
CDR3aa: CATRGPAGDTQYF
CDR3nt: TGTGCCACCCGAGGACCGGCGGGGGATACGCAGTATTTT

d_gene: .
abundance: .
j_gene: TRBJ1-5
v_gene: TRBV19
CDR3aa: CASSVGQYSNQPQHF
CDR3nt: TGTGCCAGTAGTGTCGGACAGTATAGCAATCAGCCCCAGCATTTT

d_gene: TRBD2
abundance: once
j_gene: TRBJ2-1
v_gene: TRBV7-9
CDR3aa: CASSTSGAIHNEQFF
CDR3nt: TGTGCCAGCAGTACTAGCGGGGCCATCCACAATGAGCAGTTCTTC

d_gene: .
abundance: few
j_gene: TRBJ2-6
v_gene: TRBV5-4
CDR3aa: CASSHPTDSGANVLTF
CDR3nt: TGTGCCAGCAGCCACCCGACAGACTCTGGGGCCAACGTCCTGACTTTC

d_gene: TRBD1
abundance: .
j_gene: TRBJ2-5
v_gene: TRBV10-3
CDR3aa: CAISKDREETQYF
CDR3nt: TGTGCCATCAGTAAGGACAGGGAAGAGACCCAGTACTTC

d_gene: .
abundance: few
j_gene: TRBJ1-5
v_gene: TRBV28
CDR3aa: CASSLRGAGQPQHF
CDR3nt: TGTGCCAGCAGTTTGCGGGGGGCAGGTCAGCCCCAGCATTTT

d_gene: .
abundance: .
j_gene: TRBJ2-7
v_gene: TRBV7-3
CDR3aa: CASSVQASRNAYEQYF
CDR3nt: TGTGCCAGCAGCGTACAGGCTTCACGAAATGCTTACGAGCAGTACTTC

d_gene: .
abundance: .
j_gene: TRBJ1-1
v_gene: TRBV20-1
CDR3aa: CSARGLTEAFF
CDR3nt: TGCAGTGCTAGGGGACTCACTGAAGCTTTCTTT

d_gene: .
abundance: .
j_gene: TRBJ1-1
v_gene: TRBV5-5
CDR3aa: CASSITDTLNTEAFF
CDR3nt: TGTGCCAGCAGTATAACAGACACACTGAACACTGAAGCTTTCTTT

d_gene: TRBD1
abundance: .
j_gene: TRBJ1-2
v_gene: TRBV29-1
CDR3aa: CSVETGWDGYTF
CDR3nt: TGCAGCGTTGAGACAGGGTGGGATGGCTACACCTTC

d_gene: TRBD1
abundance: few
j_gene: TRBJ2-3
v_gene: TRBV28
CDR3aa: CASRGQGTDTQYF
CDR3nt: TGTGCCAGCAGGGGACAGGGCACAGATACGCAGTATTTT

d_gene: .
abundance: .
j_gene: TRBJ2-5
v_gene: TRBV30
CDR3aa: CAWSGLWETQYF
CDR3nt: TGTGCCTGGAGCGGTCTTTGGGAGACCCAGTACTTC

d_gene: TRBD1
abundance: .
j_gene: TRBJ2-7
v_gene: TRBV7-9
CDR3aa: CASSSPGQGSREQYF
CDR3nt: TGTGCCAGCAGCTCTCCGGGACAGGGTTCGAGGGAGCAGTACTTC

d_gene: .
abundance: .
j_gene: TRBJ2-3
v_gene: TRBV5-1
CDR3aa: CASSRVGGKDTQYF
CDR3nt: TGCGCCAGCAGCCGGGTGGGGGGAAAGGATACGCAGTATTTT

d_gene: .
abundance: .
j_gene: TRBJ2-7
v_gene: TRBV13
CDR3aa: CASSLESGLIYEQYF
CDR3nt: TGTGCCAGCAGCTTAGAGTCAGGGTTGATCTACGAGCAGTACTTC

d_gene: TRBD2
abundance: .
j_gene: TRBJ2-2
v_gene: TRBV7-2
CDR3aa: CASSLVALAGGTGELFF
CDR3nt: TGTGCCAGCAGCTTAGTCGCGCTAGCGGGAGGGACCGGGGAGCTGTTTTTT

d_gene: TRBD2
abundance: .
j_gene: TRBJ2-1
v_gene: TRBV14
CDR3aa: CASSDWTSGSSYNEQFF
CDR3nt: TGTGCCAGCAGCGACTGGACTAGCGGGAGTTCCTACAATGAGCAGTTCTTC

d_gene: .
abundance: .
j_gene: TRBJ2-3
v_gene: TRBV28
CDR3aa: CASSIKIELDSDTQYF
CDR3nt: TGTGCCAGCAGCATTAAAATTGAATTAGATTCAGATACGCAGTATTTT

d_gene: .
abundance: few
j_gene: TRBJ1-5
v_gene: TRBV28
CDR3aa: CASRPTGHGANQPQHF
CDR3nt: TGTGCCAGCAGACCGACAGGCCACGGAGCCAATCAGCCCCAGCATTTT

d_gene: TRBD1
abundance: .
j_gene: TRBJ2-2
v_gene: TRBV18
CDR3aa: CASSIPGQGGTGELFF
CDR3nt: TGTGCCAGCTCAATACCGGGACAGGGTGGCACCGGGGAGCTGTTTTTT

d_gene: .
abundance: .
j_gene: TRBJ2-4
v_gene: TRBV19
CDR3aa: CASSIPEGGPKNIQYF
CDR3nt: TGTGCCAGTAGTATCCCCGAGGGGGGGCCCAAAAACATTCAGTACTTC

d_gene: TRBD2
abundance: .
j_gene: TRBJ2-1
v_gene: TRBV5-4
CDR3aa: CAISSGNGYNEQFF
CDR3nt: TGTGCCATTTCGAGCGGGAACGGCTACAATGAGCAGTTCTTC

d_gene: .
abundance: .
j_gene: TRBJ1-1
v_gene: TRBV7-3
CDR3aa: CASSPNAYTEAFF
CDR3nt: TGTGCCAGCAGCCCTAACGCATACACTGAAGCTTTCTTT